These T cell receptor beta chains were read from a single sample in a study of T cells in Graves' hyperthyroidism and ophthalmopathy. A single record per CDR3 protein comes from TCRdb applying MiXCR to the multiplex PCR reads. Here the sample spans about 610,000 distinct CDR3 sequences, around 46% being singletons. The material sequenced was peripheral blood or thyroid tissue (not recorded which). These receptors came from a woman aged 18-29 years with Graves' hyperthyroidism. CDR3s include the opening cysteine and the closing phenylalanine or tryptophan. D genes are given only for firm matches.

v_call | d_call | cdr3_aa
TRBV7-8 | NA | CASNRDTRTPLHF
TRBV4-3 | NA | CASSQGKGGQPQHF
TRBV29-1 | NA | CSVTGGQPQHF
TRBV5-1 | NA | CASSLTVSSNTGELFF
TRBV10-3 | TRBD2 | CATVGLAGGVGEQYF
TRBV10-3 | NA | CAISGGLTYEQYF
TRBV29-1 | TRBD2 | CSVSARPREGISYEQYF
TRBV7-7 | TRBD2 | CASSGRTSGSETETQYF
TRBV7-2 | TRBD2 | CASSLWGGDSYEQYF
TRBV29-1 | TRBD1 | CSVYRGGNTIYF
TRBV7-2 | NA | CASSPDAEQYF
TRBV29-1 | TRBD1 | CSVSGTVPYEYGYTF
TRBV2 | TRBD2 | CASSGGLRNEQYF
TRBV29-1 | NA | CSVLTVWDGYTF
TRBV7-8 | NA | CASRWKGGEGLTGELFF
TRBV5-1 | NA | CASSSNSGPPNTEAFF
TRBV20-1 | NA | CSARSIADSSYEQYF